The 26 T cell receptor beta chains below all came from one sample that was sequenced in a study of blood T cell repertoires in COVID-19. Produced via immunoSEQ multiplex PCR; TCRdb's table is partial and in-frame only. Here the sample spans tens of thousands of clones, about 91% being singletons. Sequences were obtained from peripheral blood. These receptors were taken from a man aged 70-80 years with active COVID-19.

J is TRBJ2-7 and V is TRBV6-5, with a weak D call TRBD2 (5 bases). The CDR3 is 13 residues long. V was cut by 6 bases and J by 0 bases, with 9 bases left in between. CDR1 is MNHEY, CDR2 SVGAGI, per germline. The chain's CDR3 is CASSSGNSYEQYF. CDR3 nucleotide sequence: TGTGCCAGCAGCTCCGGGAACTCCTACGAGCAGTACTTC.

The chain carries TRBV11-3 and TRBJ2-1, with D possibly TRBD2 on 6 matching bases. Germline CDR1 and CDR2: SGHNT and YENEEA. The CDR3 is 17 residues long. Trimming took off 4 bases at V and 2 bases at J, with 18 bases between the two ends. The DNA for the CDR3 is TGTGCCAGCAGCTCCCTGACCGGGACTCCCACCTACAATGAGCAGTTCTTC. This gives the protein CASSSLTGTPTYNEQFF.

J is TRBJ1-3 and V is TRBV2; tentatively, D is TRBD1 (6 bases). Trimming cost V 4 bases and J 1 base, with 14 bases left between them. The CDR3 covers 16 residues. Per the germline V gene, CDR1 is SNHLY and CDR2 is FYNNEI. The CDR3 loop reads CASSARGDISGNTIYF. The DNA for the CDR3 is TGTGCCAGCAGTGCCCGGGGGGACATTTCTGGAAACACCATATATTTT.

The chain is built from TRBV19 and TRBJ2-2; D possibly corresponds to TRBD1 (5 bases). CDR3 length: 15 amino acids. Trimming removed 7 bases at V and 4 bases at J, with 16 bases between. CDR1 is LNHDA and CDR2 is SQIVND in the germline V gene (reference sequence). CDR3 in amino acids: CASNPQGAATGELFF. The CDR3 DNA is TGTGCCAGTAATCCCCAGGGCGCGGCCACCGGGGAGCTGTTTTTT.

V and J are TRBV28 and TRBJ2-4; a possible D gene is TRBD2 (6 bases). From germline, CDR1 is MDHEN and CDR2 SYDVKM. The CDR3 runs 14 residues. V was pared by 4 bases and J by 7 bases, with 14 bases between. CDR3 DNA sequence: TGTGCCAGCAGTTCCTCGACTAGAGCCAACATTCAGTACTTC. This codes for CASSSSTRANIQYF.

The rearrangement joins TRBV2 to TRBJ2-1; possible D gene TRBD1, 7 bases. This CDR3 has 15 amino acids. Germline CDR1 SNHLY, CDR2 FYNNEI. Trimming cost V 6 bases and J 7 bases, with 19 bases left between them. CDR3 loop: CASRNNRGGFNEQFF. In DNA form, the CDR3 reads TGTGCCAGCAGAAACAACAGGGGAGGTTTTAATGAGCAGTTCTTC.

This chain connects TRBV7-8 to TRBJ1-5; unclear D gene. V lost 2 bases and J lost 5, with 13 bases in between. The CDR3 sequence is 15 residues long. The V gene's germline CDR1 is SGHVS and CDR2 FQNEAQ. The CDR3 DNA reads TGTGCCAGCAGCTTACGGGAGGTATTCGATCAGCCCCAGCATTTT. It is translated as CASSLREVFDQPQHF.

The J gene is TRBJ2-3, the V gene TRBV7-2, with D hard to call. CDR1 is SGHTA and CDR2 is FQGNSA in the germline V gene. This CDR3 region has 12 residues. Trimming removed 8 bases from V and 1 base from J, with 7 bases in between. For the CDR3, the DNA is TGTGCCAGCGGGCGCCGCACAGATACGCAGTATTTT. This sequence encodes CASGRRTDTQYF. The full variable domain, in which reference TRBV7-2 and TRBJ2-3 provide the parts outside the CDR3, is GAGVSQSPSNKVTEKGKDVELRCDPISGHTALYWYRQSLGQGLEFLIYFQGNSAPDKSGLPSDRFSAERTGGSVSTLTIQRTQQEDSAVYLCASGRRTDTQYFGPGTRLTVL.

The CDR3 reads CASSPGGSSPIQYF. In DNA form, the CDR3 reads TGTGCCAGCTCACCGGGCGGGAGCAGTCCCATTCAGTACTTC. The V and J genes are TRBV18 and TRBJ2-4; 7 bases align to TRBD2. The germline V gene encodes CDR1 KGHSH and CDR2 LQKENI. J gave up 9 bases and V 3 bases, and 8 bases lay outside the gene matches. CDR3 length: 14 residues.

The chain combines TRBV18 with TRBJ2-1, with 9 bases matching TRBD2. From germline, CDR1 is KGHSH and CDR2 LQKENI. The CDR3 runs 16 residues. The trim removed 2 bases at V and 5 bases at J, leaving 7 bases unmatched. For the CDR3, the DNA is TGTGCCAGCTCACCAGCCGGGCTAGCGGGGAACAATGAGCAGTTCTTC. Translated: CASSPAGLAGNNEQFF. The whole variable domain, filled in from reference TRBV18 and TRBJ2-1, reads NAGVMQNPRHLVRRRGQEARLRCSPMKGHSHVYWYRQLPEEGLKFMVYLQKENIIDESGMPKERFSAEFPKEGPSILRIQQVVRGDSAAYFCASSPAGLAGNNEQFFGPGTRLTVL.

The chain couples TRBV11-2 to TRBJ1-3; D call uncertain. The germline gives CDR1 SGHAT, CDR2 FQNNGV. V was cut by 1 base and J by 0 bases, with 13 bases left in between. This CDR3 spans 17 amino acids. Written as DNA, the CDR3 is TGTGCCAGCAGCTTAGGCTACAGATTCATCTCTGGAAACACCATATATTTT. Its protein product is CASSLGYRFISGNTIYF.

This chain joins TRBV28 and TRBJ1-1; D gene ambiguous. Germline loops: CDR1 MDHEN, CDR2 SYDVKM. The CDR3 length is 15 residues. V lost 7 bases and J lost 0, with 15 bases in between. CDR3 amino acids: CASNKGVLVNTEAFF. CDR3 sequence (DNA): TGTGCCAGCAACAAGGGAGTTTTGGTGAACACTGAAGCTTTCTTT.

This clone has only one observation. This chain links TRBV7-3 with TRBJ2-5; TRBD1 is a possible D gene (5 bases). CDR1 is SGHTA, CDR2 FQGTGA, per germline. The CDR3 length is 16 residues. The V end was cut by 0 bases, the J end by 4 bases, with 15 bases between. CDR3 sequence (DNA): TGTGCCAGCAGCTTAACTGCAGGGATGGGCGGAGAGACCCAGTACTTC. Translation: CASSLTAGMGGETQYF.

The CDR3 protein is CASSPLRRGREQFF. As DNA, the CDR3 is TGTGCCAGCAGCCCCCTCCGAAGGGGGCGTGAGCAGTTCTTC. V usage is TRBV7-8 and J usage is TRBJ2-1; 7 positions agree with TRBD1. After removal of 5 bases from V and 9 bases from J, the junction contained 10 bases not matched to a gene. The CDR3 is made up of 14 amino acids. Germline V gene data show CDR1 as SGHVS and CDR2 as FQNEAQ.

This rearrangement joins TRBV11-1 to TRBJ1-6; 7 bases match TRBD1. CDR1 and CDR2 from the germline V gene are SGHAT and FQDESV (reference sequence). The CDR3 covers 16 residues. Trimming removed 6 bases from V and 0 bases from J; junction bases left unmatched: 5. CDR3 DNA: TGTGCCAGCAGTTTGGGACAGCTCTCCTATAATTCACCCCTCCACTTT. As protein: CASSLGQLSYNSPLHF.

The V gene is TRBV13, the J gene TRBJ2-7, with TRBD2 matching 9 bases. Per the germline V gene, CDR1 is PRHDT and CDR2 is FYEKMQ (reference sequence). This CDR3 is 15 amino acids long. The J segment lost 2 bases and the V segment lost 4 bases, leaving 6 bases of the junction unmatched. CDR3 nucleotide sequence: TGTGCCAGCAGCTCCGCATTAGCGGGGGCCTACGAGCAGTACTTC. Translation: CASSSALAGAYEQYF.

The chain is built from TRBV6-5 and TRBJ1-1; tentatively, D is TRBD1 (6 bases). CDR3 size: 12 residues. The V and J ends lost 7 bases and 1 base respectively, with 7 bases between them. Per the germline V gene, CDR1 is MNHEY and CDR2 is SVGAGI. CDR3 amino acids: CASNRANTEAFF. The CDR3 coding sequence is TGTGCCAGCAACAGGGCGAACACTGAAGCTTTCTTT.

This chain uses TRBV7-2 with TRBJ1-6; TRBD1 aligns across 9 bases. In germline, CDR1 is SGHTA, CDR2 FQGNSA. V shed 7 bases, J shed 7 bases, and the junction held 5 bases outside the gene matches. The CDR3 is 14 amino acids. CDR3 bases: TGTGCCAGCAATTACGGGACAGGGAATTCACCCCTCCACTTT. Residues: CASNYGTGNSPLHF.

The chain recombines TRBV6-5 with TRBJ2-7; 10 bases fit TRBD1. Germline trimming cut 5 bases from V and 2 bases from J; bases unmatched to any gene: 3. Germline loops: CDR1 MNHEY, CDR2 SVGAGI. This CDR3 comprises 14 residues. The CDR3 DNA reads TGTGCCAGCAGTCGGGACAGGGGTGCCTACGAGCAGTACTTC. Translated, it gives CASSRDRGAYEQYF.

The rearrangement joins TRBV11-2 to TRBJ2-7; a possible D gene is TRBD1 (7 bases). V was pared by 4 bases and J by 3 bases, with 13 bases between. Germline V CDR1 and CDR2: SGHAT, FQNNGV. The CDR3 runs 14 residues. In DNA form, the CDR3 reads TGTGCCAGCAGCTCCTACAGGGGAGGCTACGAGCAGTACTTC. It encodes CASSSYRGGYEQYF.

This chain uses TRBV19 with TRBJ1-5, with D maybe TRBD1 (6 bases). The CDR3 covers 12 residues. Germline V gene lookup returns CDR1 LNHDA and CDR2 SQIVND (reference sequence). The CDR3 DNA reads TGTGCTCGGGGGGGCGGCAATCAGCCCCAGCATTTT. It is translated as CARGGGNQPQHF. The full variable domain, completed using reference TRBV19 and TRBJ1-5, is DGGITQSPKYLFRKEGQNVTLSCEQNLNHDAMYWYRQDPGQGLRLIYYSQIVNDFQKGDIAEGYSVSREKKESFPLTVTSAQKNPTAFYLCARGGGNQPQHFGDGTRLSIL.

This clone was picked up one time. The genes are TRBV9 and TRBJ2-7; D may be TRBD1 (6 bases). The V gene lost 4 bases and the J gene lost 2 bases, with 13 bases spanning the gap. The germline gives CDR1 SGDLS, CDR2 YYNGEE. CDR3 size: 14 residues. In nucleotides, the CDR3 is TGTGCCAGCAGCTCGAACAGGGTCCCCTACGAGCAGTACTTC. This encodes CASSSNRVPYEQYF.

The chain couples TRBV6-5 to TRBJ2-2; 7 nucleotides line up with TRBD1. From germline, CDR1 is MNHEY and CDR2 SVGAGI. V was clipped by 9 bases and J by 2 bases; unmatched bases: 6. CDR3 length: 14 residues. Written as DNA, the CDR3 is TGTGCCAGTGAGACAGGGCAAAACACCGGGGAGCTGTTTTTT. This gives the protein CASETGQNTGELFF.

CDR3 bases: TGTGCCAGCAGCAGTAAGGGGGCTGGAGCTTCCTACGAGCAGTACTTC. Translated, it gives CASSSKGAGASYEQYF. The chain combines TRBV27 with TRBJ2-7, with 7 bases that match TRBD1. V lost 6 bases and J lost 1; bases outside the gene matches: 12. Germline V gene data show CDR1 as MNHEY and CDR2 as SMNVEV (reference sequence). The CDR3 has 16 residues.

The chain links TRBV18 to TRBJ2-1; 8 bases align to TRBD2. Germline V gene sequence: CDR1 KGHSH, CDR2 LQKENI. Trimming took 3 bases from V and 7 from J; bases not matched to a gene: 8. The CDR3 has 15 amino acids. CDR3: CASSPSGTRSNEQFF. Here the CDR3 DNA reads TGTGCCAGCTCACCCTCCGGGACTAGGTCGAATGAGCAGTTCTTC.

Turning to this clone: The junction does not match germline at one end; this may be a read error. The CDR3 protein is CASSQAGVNQPQHF. CDR3 DNA sequence: TGCGCCAGCAGCCAAGCAGGGGTCAATCAACCCCAGCATTTT. This sequence joins TRBV4-1 and TRBJ1-5; weak D call: TRBD1 (6 bases). CDR1 MGHRA and CDR2 YSYEKL come from the germline V gene. This CDR3 has 14 residues.